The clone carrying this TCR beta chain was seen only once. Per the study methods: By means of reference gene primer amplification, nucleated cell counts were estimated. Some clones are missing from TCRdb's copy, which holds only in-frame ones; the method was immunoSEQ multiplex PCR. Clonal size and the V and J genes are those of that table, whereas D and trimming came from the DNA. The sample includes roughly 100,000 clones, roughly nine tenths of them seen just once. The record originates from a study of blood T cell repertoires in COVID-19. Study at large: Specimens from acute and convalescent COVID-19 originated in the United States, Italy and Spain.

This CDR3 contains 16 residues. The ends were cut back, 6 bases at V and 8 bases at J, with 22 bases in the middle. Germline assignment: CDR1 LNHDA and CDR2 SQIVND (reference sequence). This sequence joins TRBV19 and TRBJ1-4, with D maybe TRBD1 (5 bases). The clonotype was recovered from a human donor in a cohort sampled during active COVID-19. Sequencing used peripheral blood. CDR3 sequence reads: CASRVGTPLREEKLFF. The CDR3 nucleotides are TGTGCCAGTAGGGTCGGGACCCCGCTTCGGGAGGAAAAACTGTTTTTT.